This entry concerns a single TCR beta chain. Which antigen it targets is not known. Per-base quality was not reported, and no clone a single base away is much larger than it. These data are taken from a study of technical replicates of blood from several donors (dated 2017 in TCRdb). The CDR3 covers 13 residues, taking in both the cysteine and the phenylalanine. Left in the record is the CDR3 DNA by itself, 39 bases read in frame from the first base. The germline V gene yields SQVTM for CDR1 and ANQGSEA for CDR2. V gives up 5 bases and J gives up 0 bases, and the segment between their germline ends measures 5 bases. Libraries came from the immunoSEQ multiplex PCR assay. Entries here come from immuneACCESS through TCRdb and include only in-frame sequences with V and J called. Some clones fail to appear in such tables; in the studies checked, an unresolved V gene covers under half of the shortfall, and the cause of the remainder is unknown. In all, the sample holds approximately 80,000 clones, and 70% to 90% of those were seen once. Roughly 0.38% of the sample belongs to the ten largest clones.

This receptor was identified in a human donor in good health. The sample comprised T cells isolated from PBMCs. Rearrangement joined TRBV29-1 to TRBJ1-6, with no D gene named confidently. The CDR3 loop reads CSVRSSYNSPLHF. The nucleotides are TGCAGCGTTCGGAGCTCCTATAATTCACCCCTCCACTTT.